One sample yielded the 26 T cell receptor beta chains listed below, sequenced in a study of blood T cell repertoires in COVID-19 (dated by TCRdb to the early 2020s). Library method: the immunoSEQ multiplex PCR assay. TCRdb mirrors the immuneACCESS table, restricted to in-frame sequences. Some clones are absent from its copies; in checked studies, under half trace to an unresolved V gene, and the reason for the others is unknown. Within this sample are some 250,000 clones, with approximately 90% of them counted one time only. The ten largest clones add up to approximately 1.2% of the sample. Sample: PBMCs or T cells enriched from blood (not recorded which). The source is a human donor in a cohort exposed to, infected with or recovered from COVID-19 (not recorded which). The donor label of this sample is uncertain.

This clone was observed a single time. This chain uses TRBV7-9 with TRBJ1-3, with D perhaps matching TRBD1 (6 bases). Per germline, CDR1 SEHNR and CDR2 FQNEAQ (reference sequence). Trimming took off 8 bases at V and 0 bases at J, with 20 bases between the two ends. The CDR3 contains 17 residues. CDR3 protein: CASGTGTGHNSGNTIYF. CDR3 nucleotides: TGTGCCAGCGGCACAGGTACGGGACATAACTCTGGAAACACCATATATTTT.

The CDR3 DNA reads TGTGCCAGCAGCTCCGGGGACAGGGGGCACAGTGGTGGCTACACCTTC. Protein sequence: CASSSGDRGHSGGYTF. This sequence joins TRBV5-4 and TRBJ1-2; 12 bases fit TRBD1. V lost 3 bases, J lost 7 bases, and 10 bases stayed unmatched. This CDR3 is built from 16 residues. Germline V gene sequence: CDR1 SGHNT, CDR2 YYREEE (reference sequence).

The chain is built from TRBV18 and TRBJ2-7; no firm D call. Deletions cut 5 bases from V and 0 bases from J, with 5 bases between. This CDR3 region has 12 residues. Germline lookup yields CDR1 KGHSH and CDR2 LQKENI. The CDR3 is CASSSSSYEQYF. As DNA, the CDR3 is TGTGCCAGCTCATCCAGCTCCTACGAGCAGTACTTC. Using reference TRBV18 and TRBJ2-7 for the parts outside the CDR3, the full variable domain is NAGVMQNPRHLVRRRGQEARLRCSPMKGHSHVYWYRQLPEEGLKFMVYLQKENIIDESGMPKERFSAEFPKEGPSILRIQQVVRGDSAAYFCASSSSSYEQYFGPGTRLTVT.

The chain links TRBV19 to TRBJ2-3, with TRBD1 as a possible D gene (5 bases). The V gene lost 10 bases and the J gene lost 0 bases, with 14 bases spanning the gap. The CDR3 totals 14 residues. The germline gives CDR1 LNHDA, CDR2 SQIVND (reference sequence). In DNA form, the CDR3 reads TGTGCCACTGCCCCCGACAGTAGCACAGATACGCAGTATTTT. Translation: CATAPDSSTDTQYF. Complete variable domain (other parts from reference TRBV19 and TRBJ2-3): DGGITQSPKYLFRKEGQNVTLSCEQNLNHDAMYWYRQDPGQGLRLIYYSQIVNDFQKGDIAEGYSVSREKKESFPLTVTSAQKNPTAFYLCATAPDSSTDTQYFGPGTRLTVL.

This clone was detected only once. The V and J genes are TRBV15 and TRBJ1-2; TRBD1 matches 10 bases. The length of the CDR3 is 15 residues. V trimming: 3 bases; J trimming: 1 base; junction bases outside the gene matches: 2. Germline V CDR1 and CDR2: LNHNV, YYDKDF (reference sequence). The CDR3 DNA sequence: TGTGCCACCAGCAGGACAGGGGGCGGTAACTATGGCTACACCTTC. Its translation: CATSRTGGGNYGYTF.

The rearrangement joins TRBV6-1 to TRBJ1-2; D ambiguous. The germline gives CDR1 MNHNS, CDR2 SASEGT. The V and J ends lost 1 base and 4 bases respectively, with 13 bases between them. The CDR3 loop spans 15 amino acids. CDR3 loop: CASSEGLGAFYGYTF. CDR3 in DNA: TGTGCCAGCAGTGAAGGGTTGGGAGCTTTCTATGGCTACACCTTC.

V usage is TRBV5-1 and J usage is TRBJ1-1; 7 bases agree with TRBD1. The germline CDR1 and CDR2 sequences are SGHRS and YFSETQ. V trimming: 3 bases; J trimming: 5 bases; junction bases outside the gene matches: 10. This CDR3 contains 15 residues. The CDR3 loop reads CASSSTGVVGTEAFF. DNA of the CDR3: TGCGCCAGCAGCTCCACAGGGGTGGTGGGGACTGAAGCTTTCTTT.

The V call is TRBV6-6, the J call TRBJ1-1; possibly TRBD1 for D (6 bases). Trimming pared 2 bases from V and 4 bases from J, leaving 11 bases between. CDR1 and CDR2 (germline): MNHNY, SVGAGI (reference sequence). The CDR3 totals 14 residues. CDR3 residues: CASSYGTISTEAFF. CDR3 coding DNA: TGTGCCAGCAGTTACGGGACAATTAGCACTGAAGCTTTCTTT.

This chain uses TRBV9 with TRBJ1-3; TRBD1 agrees at 7 bases. The CDR3 loop spans 14 amino acids. Germline V gene sequence: CDR1 SGDLS, CDR2 YYNGEE. Unmatched junction bases numbered 3, after V lost 2 bases and J lost 4 bases. The CDR3 DNA reads as TGTGCCAGCAGCGTCGACAGGGTCGGAAACACCATATATTTT. Translating gives CASSVDRVGNTIYF.

In nucleotides, the CDR3 is TGTGCTAGTGGTTTGCTCCTCGCGCGGGACAGGGGGGTTGGCTACACCTTC. Translated, it gives CASGLLLARDRGVGYTF. The V gene is TRBV12-5, the J gene TRBJ1-2, with TRBD1 matching 11 bases. Germline-derived CDR1 and CDR2 are LGHNT and FRNRAP. V lost 2 bases to trimming and J lost 7 bases; unmatched junction nucleotides: 12. This CDR3 is 17 amino acids long.

This clone was found once. The J gene is TRBJ2-3, the V gene TRBV21-1; no DNA check was done on the table's D call, TRBD2. TRBV21-1 is tagged as a pseudogene. The CDR3 totals 23 residues. The CDR3, as DNA: TGTGCCAGCAGCACGAGACAGGGGAAGTCAGCGGGGGGGGCCCCCACCAGCACAGATACGCAGTATTTT. Its protein product is CASSTRQGKSAGGAPTSTDTQYF.

This rearrangement joins TRBV2 to TRBJ1-2, with TRBD1 as a possible D gene (6 bases). The CDR3 length is 13 residues. Trimming took off 6 bases at V and 5 bases at J, with 13 bases between the two ends. Germline CDR1 SNHLY, CDR2 FYNNEI. CDR3 region: CASRKQGSYGYTF. As DNA, the CDR3 is TGTGCCAGCAGGAAACAGGGTTCGTATGGCTACACCTTC.

The chain carries TRBV3-1 (or the pseudogene TRBV3-2) and TRBJ2-5; the D gene is possibly TRBD2 (5 bases). Trimming pared 0 bases from V and 7 bases from J, leaving 9 bases between. CDR1 and CDR2 (germline): LGHDT, YNNKEL (reference sequence). The CDR3 totals 13 residues. As DNA, the CDR3 is TGTGCCAGCAGCCAAGACTCTCGGGGGACCCAGTACTTC. This sequence encodes CASSQDSRGTQYF.

V is TRBV5-1 and J is TRBJ1-6; D is unclear. The CDR3 length is 16 residues. CDR1 is SGHRS and CDR2 is YFSETQ in the germline V gene. Trimming took off 5 bases at V and 4 bases at J, with 16 bases between the two ends. In nucleotides, the CDR3 is TGCGCCAGCAGGGCCCAGCAGTCAGGTTATAATTCACCCCTCCACTTT. This sequence encodes CASRAQQSGYNSPLHF.

The chain links TRBV9 to TRBJ1-4, with D possibly being TRBD1 (6 bases). The germline V gene encodes CDR1 SGDLS and CDR2 YYNGEE. Between the trimmed V and J ends, which lost 0 bases and 8 bases, there was a span of 14 bases. CDR3 length equals 15 residues. CDR3 protein: CASSVGATGYEKLFF. The CDR3 DNA is TGTGCCAGCAGCGTAGGAGCTACAGGGTACGAAAAACTGTTTTTT.

The chain uses TRBV30 and TRBJ2-7; the match to TRBD2 covers 8 bases. The CDR3 covers 14 residues. Germline-derived CDR1 and CDR2 are GTSNPN and SVGIG (reference sequence). V lost 0 bases and J lost 4; bases outside the gene matches: 5. The CDR3 nucleotides read TGTGCCTGGAGTGTACAAGCGGGGGTTTACGAGCAGTACTTC. It translates to CAWSVQAGVYEQYF.

This chain connects TRBV7-6 to TRBJ1-5; TRBD1 might be the D (6 bases). Germline CDR1 SGHVS, CDR2 FNYEAQ. V was cut by 5 bases and J by 2 bases, with 13 bases left in between. The CDR3 runs to 15 residues. Here the CDR3 reads CASSPNRAGNQPQHF. The CDR3 DNA reads as TGTGCCAGCAGCCCGAACAGGGCCGGCAATCAGCCCCAGCATTTT.

The rearrangement links TRBV7-8 to TRBJ2-2, with D possibly TRBD2 on 6 matching bases. CDR3 length: 13 amino acids. CDR1 SGHVS and CDR2 FQNEAQ come from the germline V gene. The ends were cut back, 8 bases at V and 5 bases at J, with 12 bases in the middle. CDR3 loop: CASSRRDTGELFF. DNA of the CDR3: TGTGCCAGCTCACGGAGGGATACCGGGGAGCTGTTTTTT. The full variable domain, its missing parts supplied by reference TRBV7-8 and TRBJ2-2, is GAGVSQSPRYKVAKRGQDVALRCDPISGHVSLFWYQQALGQGPEFLTYFQNEAQLDKSGLPSDRFFAERPEGSVSTLKIQRTQQEDSAVYLCASSRRDTGELFFGEGSRLTVL.

The rearrangement joins TRBV9 to TRBJ2-1; 15 bases map to TRBD2. The V gene's germline CDR1 is SGDLS and CDR2 YYNGEE. This CDR3 is 17 amino acids long. The junction had 14 bases not matched to a gene; V was cut back by 4 bases and J by 12 bases. The CDR3 here is CASSKTGTSGGMNWQFF. CDR3 bases: TGTGCCAGCAGCAAGACCGGGACTAGCGGGGGGATGAACTGGCAGTTCTTC.

This clone has just a few counts. V and J are TRBV3-1 (or the pseudogene TRBV3-2) and TRBJ1-3; a possible D gene is TRBD1 (6 bases). CDR3 length: 15 residues. From germline, CDR1 is LGHDT and CDR2 YNNKEL (reference sequence). V gave up 3 bases and J gave up 0 bases, with 9 bases separating them. CDR3 protein: CASSQDSRSGNTIYF. CDR3 DNA sequence: TGTGCCAGCAGCCAGGACAGCCGCTCTGGAAACACCATATATTTT.

The chain joins TRBV27 to TRBJ2-3; TRBD2 matches 8 bases. CDR3 size: 17 residues. J gave up 4 bases and V 8 bases, and 17 bases lay outside the gene matches. CDR1 is MNHEY and CDR2 is SMNVEV in the germline V gene (reference sequence). This CDR3 reads CASLRTPPRGGSDTQYF. In nucleotides, the CDR3 is TGTGCCAGCCTTCGGACCCCCCCACGGGGGGGCTCAGATACGCAGTATTTT.

The genes are TRBV19 and TRBJ1-2; no reliable D call. The germline V gene encodes CDR1 LNHDA and CDR2 SQIVND (reference sequence). V was cut by 6 bases and J by 4 bases, with 6 bases left in between. CDR3 length equals 11 residues. The CDR3 nucleotides are TGTGCCAGTAGCACAGCCTATGGCTACACCTTC. Residues: CASSTAYGYTF. Full variable domain (remainder filled in from reference TRBV19 and TRBJ1-2): DGGITQSPKYLFRKEGQNVTLSCEQNLNHDAMYWYRQDPGQGLRLIYYSQIVNDFQKGDIAEGYSVSREKKESFPLTVTSAQKNPTAFYLCASSTAYGYTFGSGTRLTVV.

The V and J genes are TRBV7-9 and TRBJ2-1; possible D gene TRBD2, 7 bases. V dropped 1 base and J dropped 4 bases, with 17 bases sitting between them. The CDR3 is made up of 17 amino acids. Germline V lookup: CDR1 SEHNR, CDR2 FQNEAQ (reference sequence). CDR3 nucleotides: TGTGCCAGCAGCTTAGGCGGGGGCCGAAAAGTATACAATGAGCAGTTCTTC. Amino acids: CASSLGGGRKVYNEQFF.

The chain employs TRBV27 and TRBJ2-7; D is possibly TRBD1 (6 bases). Germline lookup yields CDR1 MNHEY and CDR2 SMNVEV (reference sequence). The length of the CDR3 is 14 residues. Deletions cut 3 bases from V and 3 bases from J, with 12 bases between. The CDR3 nucleotides read TGTGCCAGCAGTTTTCTGGACAGAAGCTACGAGCAGTACTTC. The encoded protein is CASSFLDRSYEQYF.

This clone showed up just once. The chain uses TRBV6-5 and TRBJ1-6; D uncertain. Germline CDR1 reads MNHEY; CDR2 reads SVGAGI. This CDR3 is 13 amino acids long. The germline V and J ends were trimmed by 6 bases and 6 bases, with 9 bases remaining between them. The CDR3 nucleotides are TGTGCCAGCAGCCATCCTAGTAATTCACCCCTCCACTTT. It translates to CASSHPSNSPLHF.

The sample holds one count of this clone. The chain recombines TRBV18 with TRBJ2-1; a weak D match, TRBD1 (5 bases). Germline loops: CDR1 KGHSH, CDR2 LQKENI. Trimming cost V 1 base and J 7 bases, with 17 bases left between them. CDR3 length equals 16 residues. The CDR3 DNA sequence: TGTGCCAGCTCACCACTCTTTAGGGGCTGGGTGAATGAGCAGTTCTTC. Translation: CASSPLFRGWVNEQFF.